This TCR beta chain came from a study of T-cell reconstitution after alpha-beta-depleted transplantation in children. Study results and limitations: Alpha-beta T cells present about two months after transplant were reported to originate from several hundred expanded graft clones. The authors attributed T-cell counts and diversity one year after transplant mostly to newly produced T cells.

Unique molecular identifiers tagged the TCRbeta library. TCRdb called the PCR reads again in MiXCR, with one record for every CDR3 protein. The sample holds about a million distinct CDR3 sequences, 25% to 35% seen once. With regard to this clonotype: The antigen is not known.

The sample here was PBMCs, mostly from graft donor cells, taken 360 days after TCRalphabeta/CD19-depleted stem cell transplant. This receptor was taken from a boy younger than two who had a stem cell transplant for SCID, so the T cells may come from the graft donor.

The CDR3 nucleotides are TGTGCCAGCAGCCCAACTCAGTCGGAGACCCAGTACTTC. Translation gives CASSPTQSETQYF. The chain joins TRBV9 to TRBJ2-5; D call uncertain. Trimming took 4 bases from V and 5 from J, leaving 12 bases between them. Germline V gives CDR1 SGDLS, CDR2 YYNGEE. The CDR3 loop spans 13 amino acids.